A single TCR beta chain is shown here with its context. The data derive from a study of T-cell memory formation after mild COVID-19. About the research overall: Largely, the TCR clusters proved donor specific.

J gave up 7 bases and V 1 base, and 7 bases lay outside the gene matches. The germline V gene has CDR1 SGHRS and CDR2 YFSETQ. The CDR3 totals 14 residues. Constant-segment-primed 5'RACE gave TCR alpha and TCR beta cDNA libraries with sample barcodes and UMIs. TCRdb re-called the 5' RACE reads with MiXCR, one entry per CDR3 protein. This sample has roughly 130,000 distinct CDR3 sequences, with approximately 5.9% found just once. The V and J genes are TRBV5-1 and TRBJ2-7; 8 bases are shared with TRBD1. Sequenced material: PBMCs or a T cell subset sorted from them (not recorded which). The sequence derives from an adult woman who had mild COVID-19 (a few samples of this study predate the infection). Cell type and time point are not known. DNA of the CDR3: TGCGCCAGCAGCTTGAGGACAGGGACGGAGGAGCAGTACTTC. Protein sequence: CASSLRTGTEEQYF. Full variable domain (missing parts from reference TRBV5-1 and TRBJ2-7): KAGVTQTPRYLIKTRGQQVTLSCSPISGHRSVSWYQQTPGQGLQFLFEYFSETQRNKGNFPGRFSGRQFSNSRSEMNVSTLELGDSALYLCASSLRTGTEEQYFGPGTRLTVT.